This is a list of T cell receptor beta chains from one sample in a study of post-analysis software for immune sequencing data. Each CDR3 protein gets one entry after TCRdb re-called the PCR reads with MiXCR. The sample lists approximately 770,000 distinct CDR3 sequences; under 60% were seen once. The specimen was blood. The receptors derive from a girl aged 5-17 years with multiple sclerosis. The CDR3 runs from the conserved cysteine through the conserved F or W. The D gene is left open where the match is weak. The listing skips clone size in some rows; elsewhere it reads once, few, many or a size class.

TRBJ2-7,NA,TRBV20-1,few,CSARDLGRDYEQYF,TGCAGTGCTAGAGATCTCGGCAGGGACTACGAGCAGTACTTC
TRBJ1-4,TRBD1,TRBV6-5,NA,CASSYTTSRQGAAKLFF,TGTGCCAGCAGTTACACTACGTCGCGACAGGGTGCGGCAAAACTGTTTTTT
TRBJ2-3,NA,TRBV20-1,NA,CSVFERVTDTQYF,TGCAGTGTTTTCGAGCGCGTGACAGATACGCAGTATTTT
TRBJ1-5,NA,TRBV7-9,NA,CASSGSRVGNQPQHF,TGTGCCAGCAGCGGCTCTCGGGTAGGCAATCAGCCCCAGCATTTT
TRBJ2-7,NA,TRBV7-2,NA,CASSLAETALLKIQYF,TGTGCCAGCAGCTTAGCCGAAACGGCTCTTCTGAAGATCCAGTACTTC
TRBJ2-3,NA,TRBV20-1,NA,CSGSPPSDTQYF,TGCAGTGGATCCCCCCCTTCAGATACGCAGTATTTT
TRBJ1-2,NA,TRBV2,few,CASSDGSFNYGYTF,TGTGCCAGCAGTGATGGTTCCTTCAACTATGGCTACACCTTC
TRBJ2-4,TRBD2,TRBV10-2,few,CATKHRLAGGDKNIQYF,TGCGCCACCAAGCACCGACTAGCGGGAGGGGACAAAAACATTCAGTACTTC
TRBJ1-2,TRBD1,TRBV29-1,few,CSAIGAGGINYGYTF,TGCAGCGCCATCGGGGCAGGGGGGATTAACTATGGCTACACCTTC
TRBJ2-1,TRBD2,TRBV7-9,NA,CASSLTREGLYNEQFF,TGTGCCAGCAGCTTAACGCGGGAGGGCCTATACAATGAGCAGTTCTTC
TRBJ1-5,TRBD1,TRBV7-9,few,CASSLLPGGGQPQHF,TGTGCCAGCAGCTTATTACCAGGGGGAGGTCAGCCCCAGCATTTT
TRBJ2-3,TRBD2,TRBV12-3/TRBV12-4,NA,CASRPSGSRTDTQYF,TGTGCCAGCAGACCGAGCGGGAGCCGCACAGATACGCAGTATTTT
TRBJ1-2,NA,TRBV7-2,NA,CASSLAGIGGYTF,TGTGCCAGCAGCTTAGCGGGGATTGGAGGCTACACCTTC
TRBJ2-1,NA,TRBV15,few,CATSRDPARSSHNEQFF,TGTGCCACCAGCAGAGATCCGGCGCGGAGCTCCCACAATGAGCAGTTCTTC
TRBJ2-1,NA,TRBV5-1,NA,CASSQLSGELNEQFF,TGCGCCAGCAGCCAACTATCGGGGGAACTCAATGAGCAGTTCTTC